The 24 T cell receptor beta chains presented below share a single source sample, sequenced in a study of a mutant IDH1 vaccine in newly diagnosed glioma. Their target antigens are unknown. Time point here: week 35, safety follow-up. What each vaccine dose contained was 300 ug of mutant IDH1 20-mer peptide, accompanied by topical imiquimod. The data were produced by immunoSEQ multiplex PCR, yet TCRdb's version contains in-frame clones alone and is incomplete. The sample consists of tens of thousands of clones, 85% to 90% of them appearing once. Source: PBMCs, taken from a glioma patient whose treatment included an IDH1 peptide vaccine. The receptors were gathered from a man aged 35 to 55 with glioma.

In regard to this clone: The DNA is left out, because the CDR3 cannot be placed on it with certainty; the CDR3 is given as TCRdb lists it. This sequence joins TRBV12-1 and TRBJ2-6; whether TRBD2, the table's D call, matches the DNA was not checked. TRBV12-1 is designated a pseudogene. The CDR3 has 22 residues if both end residues are counted. The CDR3 sequence is CASSFASPRLAGFASGANVLTF.

The J gene is TRBJ2-3, the V gene TRBV27; a possible D gene is TRBD1 (5 bases). The CDR3 covers 15 residues. The germline CDR1 and CDR2 sequences are MNHEY and SMNVEV (reference sequence). V lost 5 bases and J lost 5, with 17 bases in between. CDR3: CASSARGTARDTQYF. The CDR3 DNA is TGTGCCAGCAGTGCAAGGGGCACAGCCCGAGATACGCAGTATTTT.

Remarks on this clone: At one boundary the junction diverges from the germline segment, which might be a read error. The chain has TRBV14 and TRBJ2-5; D call uncertain. CDR3 length: 13 residues. Germline V gives CDR1 SGHDN, CDR2 FVKESK. CDR3 DNA sequence: TGTGCCAGCAGCCAAGAAGGGCGCGGTGATTTGGACTTC. It specifies CASSQEGRGDLDF.

This chain connects TRBV11-1 to TRBJ2-1; possibly TRBD1 for D (6 bases). Germline assignment: CDR1 SGHAT and CDR2 FQDESV (reference sequence). The CDR3 runs to 16 residues. Trimming pared 7 bases from V and 4 bases from J, leaving 20 bases between. In nucleotides, the CDR3 is TGTGCCAGCACCTGGCAGACTGGTGGACAGTACAATGAGCAGTTCTTC. It codes for CASTWQTGGQYNEQFF.

V and J are TRBV19 and TRBJ1-1; perhaps TRBD1 as D (6 bases). Germline V gene data show CDR1 as LNHDA and CDR2 as SQIVND (reference sequence). This CDR3 contains 13 residues. V was pared by 9 bases and J by 5 bases, with 16 bases between. CDR3 sequence: CASNRVVGTEAFF. The CDR3 nucleotides are TGTGCCAGCAACAGGGTGGTGGGAACTGAAGCTTTCTTT.

V usage is TRBV15 and J usage is TRBJ1-1; D remains ambiguous. This CDR3 has 14 amino acids. Germline V gene lookup returns CDR1 LNHNV and CDR2 YYDKDF (reference sequence). V was pared by 0 bases and J by 4 bases, with 9 bases between. The CDR3 is CATSRDVGGTEAFF. The CDR3 DNA sequence: TGTGCCACCAGCAGAGATGTCGGAGGCACTGAAGCTTTCTTT. The full variable domain, completed using reference TRBV15 and TRBJ1-1, is DAMVIQNPRYQVTQFGKPVTLSCSQTLNHNVMYWYQQKSSQAPKLLFHYYDKDFNNEADTPDNFQSRRPNTSFCFLDIRSPGLGDTAMYLCATSRDVGGTEAFFGQGTRLTVV.

The chain is built from TRBV2 and TRBJ2-5, with 12 bases matching TRBD2. V lost 2 bases, J lost 5 bases, and 12 bases stayed unmatched. Germline CDR1 SNHLY, CDR2 FYNNEI. The CDR3 consists of 18 residues. CDR3: CASSEFGRTSGVAETQYF. DNA for the CDR3: TGTGCCAGCAGTGAATTTGGGAGGACTAGCGGGGTCGCGGAGACCCAGTACTTC.

This chain links TRBV29-1 with TRBJ2-5; TRBD1 aligns across 7 bases. The V gene end was trimmed by 7 bases and the J gene end by 2 bases; junction bases not matched to a gene: 7. Germline CDR1 reads SQVTM; CDR2 reads ANQGSEA. The CDR3 consists of 13 residues. The DNA for the CDR3 is TGCAGCGCCCACGACAGGGTGCAAGAGACCCAGTACTTC. Protein: CSAHDRVQETQYF.

V and J are TRBV18 and TRBJ1-6, with D perhaps matching TRBD1 (5 bases). Per germline, CDR1 KGHSH and CDR2 LQKENI. The CDR3 length is 14 residues. Trimming pared 6 bases from V and 5 bases from J, leaving 11 bases between. As DNA, the CDR3 is TGTGCCAGCTCTTCCGGGACGGATAATTCACCCCTCCACTTT. Amino acids: CASSSGTDNSPLHF.

The V and J genes are TRBV15 and TRBJ2-2, with 12 bases fitting TRBD2. The CDR3 is 17 amino acids. V was clipped by 5 bases and J by 2 bases; unmatched bases: 6. CDR1 is LNHNV and CDR2 is YYDKDF in the germline V gene (reference sequence). The CDR3 region is CATSWSGLAGNTGELFF. CDR3 DNA: TGTGCCACCAGCTGGAGCGGACTAGCGGGAAACACCGGGGAGCTGTTTTTT.

This clone was seen only a few times. This sample also contains other DNA sequences that code for the same CDR3. J is TRBJ1-2 and V is TRBV28; no definite D call. Germline V lookup: CDR1 MDHEN, CDR2 SYDVKM. V dropped 2 bases and J dropped 7 bases, with 8 bases sitting between them. CDR3 length: 12 amino acids. The CDR3 bases are TGTGCCAGCAGTTTAAAAGGATTTGGCTACACCTTC. It yields the protein CASSLKGFGYTF.

V is TRBV11-2 and J is TRBJ2-1, with D perhaps matching TRBD1 or TRBD2 (6 bases each). In germline, CDR1 is SGHAT, CDR2 FQNNGV. Trimming removed 0 bases from V and 10 bases from J, with 13 bases in between. The CDR3 is 14 residues long. The CDR3 DNA reads TGTGCCAGCAGCTTAGATCCGGGGGCCGCGGAGCAGTTCTTC. It codes for CASSLDPGAAEQFF. The whole variable domain, filled in from reference TRBV11-2 and TRBJ2-1, reads EAGVAQSPRYKIIEKRQSVAFWCNPISGHATLYWYQQILGQGPKLLIQFQNNGVVDDSQLPKDRFSAERLKGVDSTLKIQPAKLEDSAVYLCASSLDPGAAEQFFGPGTRLTVL.

The chain recombines TRBV28 with TRBJ1-3; 10 nucleotides line up with TRBD1. The CDR3 runs to 14 residues. Per the germline V gene, CDR1 is MDHEN and CDR2 is SYDVKM. V was clipped by 7 bases and J by 8 bases; unmatched bases: 8. CDR3 DNA: TGTGCCAGCACCATCCGGGACAGGGGTGACACCATATATTTT. Its protein product is CASTIRDRGDTIYF.

V is TRBV9 and J is TRBJ2-3; the match to TRBD2 covers 7 bases. This CDR3 is 16 amino acids long. CDR1 and CDR2 from the germline V gene are SGDLS and YYNGEE. The V and J ends lost 1 base and 2 bases, in that order; junction bases with no gene match: 7. CDR3 in DNA: TGTGCCAGCAGCGTATCCGGGAGGCCAGACACAGATACGCAGTATTTT. It is translated as CASSVSGRPDTDTQYF. Full variable domain (remainder filled in from reference TRBV9 and TRBJ2-3): DSGVTQTPKHLITATGQRVTLRCSPRSGDLSVYWYQQSLDQGLQFLIQYYNGEERAKGNILERFSAQQFPDLHSELNLSSLELGDSALYFCASSVSGRPDTDTQYFGPGTRLTVL.

The chain recombines TRBV11-2 with TRBJ1-2; TRBD1 agrees at 10 bases. Trimming cost V 2 bases and J 4 bases; bases outside gene matches: 7. Germline CDR1 SGHAT, CDR2 FQNNGV. The CDR3 has 16 amino acids. The CDR3 loop reads CASSLNGDRGTYGYTF. CDR3 sequence (DNA): TGTGCCAGCAGCTTAAACGGGGACAGGGGAACCTATGGCTACACCTTC.

The sample holds one count of this clone. The chain uses TRBV9 and TRBJ2-3; D not certain. The germline gives CDR1 SGDLS, CDR2 YYNGEE. V was shortened by 1 base and J by 0 bases, with 9 bases between the two germline ends. This CDR3 contains 15 residues. Here the CDR3 DNA reads TGTGCCAGCAGCGTACAGCTGATTAGCACAGATACGCAGTATTTT. Encoded protein: CASSVQLISTDTQYF.

This sequence joins TRBV2 and TRBJ1-2, with 9 bases matching TRBD1. The ends lost 4 bases at V and 0 bases at J; junction bases unmatched: 6. The germline V gene encodes CDR1 SNHLY and CDR2 FYNNEI. This CDR3 is 16 amino acids long. CDR3 sequence: CASSGARQGANYGYTF. CDR3 coding DNA: TGTGCCAGCAGTGGGGCCCGACAGGGGGCTAACTATGGCTACACCTTC.

Here the CDR3 DNA reads TGTGCCAGCAGTTTATCTTCCGGGGAGCTGTTTTTT. Its translation is CASSLSSGELFF. The chain uses TRBV27 and TRBJ2-2; D not resolved. The germline V gene encodes CDR1 MNHEY and CDR2 SMNVEV (reference sequence). The CDR3 sequence is 12 residues long. V lost 0 bases, J lost 6 bases, and 2 bases lay in between.

The genes are TRBV27 and TRBJ2-7; D is ambiguous. V dropped 2 bases and J dropped 6 bases, with 14 bases sitting between them. Looked up from germline, CDR1 is MNHEY and CDR2 is SMNVEV (reference sequence). The CDR3 runs 14 residues. In nucleotides, the CDR3 is TGTGCCAGCAGTTTAGAAGAGGCTAGGCGCGAGCAGTACTTC. Translation: CASSLEEARREQYF.

J is TRBJ2-1 and V is TRBV27; D not resolved. The CDR3 has 11 amino acids. Germline loops: CDR1 MNHEY, CDR2 SMNVEV (reference sequence). Trimming left V 0 bases short and J 9 bases short, with 3 bases between. CDR3 loop: CASSLSGEQFF. CDR3 in DNA: TGTGCCAGCAGTTTATCGGGTGAGCAGTTCTTC.

The CDR3, as DNA: TGTGCCAGCAGTGTAAGACGGACCTCTGGGGCCAACGTCCTGACTTTC. Its protein product is CASSVRRTSGANVLTF. This chain links TRBV27 with TRBJ2-6; D unresolved. V was shortened by 5 bases and J by 0 bases, with 11 bases between the two germline ends. CDR3 size: 16 residues. Germline CDR1 is MNHEY and CDR2 is SMNVEV (reference sequence).

This chain connects TRBV6-1 to TRBJ2-7; D unclear. The CDR3 is 15 amino acids. V lost 6 bases and J 0 bases, leaving 15 bases between the germline ends. CDR1 MNHNS and CDR2 SASEGT come from the germline V gene. The CDR3 here is CASRSLSAYSYEQYF. The CDR3 coding sequence is TGTGCCAGCAGGTCCCTTTCGGCCTACTCCTACGAGCAGTACTTC.

The rearrangement joins TRBV27 to TRBJ1-1; 7 positions match TRBD1. Per germline, CDR1 MNHEY and CDR2 SMNVEV (reference sequence). V lost 5 bases, J lost 3 bases, and 6 bases stayed unmatched. The CDR3 has 14 amino acids. This CDR3 is CASSRQGSYTEAFF. The CDR3 bases are TGTGCCAGCAGTCGACAGGGTAGTTACACTGAAGCTTTCTTT.

The CDR3, as DNA: TGTGCCAGCACCAGACAAGGGGTAGACTATGGCTACACCTTC. Translation: CASTRQGVDYGYTF. This chain joins TRBV6-1 and TRBJ1-2, with D possibly matching TRBD1 (5 bases). The germline gives CDR1 MNHNS, CDR2 SASEGT. The CDR3 extends over 14 amino acids. V lost 7 bases to trimming and J lost 3 bases, with 15 bases between them.